This is a list of T cell receptor beta chains from one sample in a study of shared clonotypes between healthy human individuals. Measured with immunoSEQ multiplex PCR; TCRdb has only the in-frame clones, and not every one. The sample lists under 1,900,000 clones; 97% to 99% were seen once. The sequencing input was naive CD4+ T cells sorted from blood. Receptors originate from a young man in good health. CDR3s include the opening cysteine and the closing phenylalanine or tryptophan. The order of the fields is J gene, V gene, clone size, D gene, CDR3 length, CDR3 DNA, CDR3 protein. D genes are given only for firm matches. Size is stated for part of the rows, as once, few or many counts, or as a class when the clone is expanded.

TRBJ1-4 TRBV28 NA NA 13 TGTGCCAGCAGTCCCCCCCTAGGTGAAAAACTGTTTTTT CASSPPLGEKLFF
TRBJ2-7 TRBV9 NA NA 12 TGTGCCAGCAGCGATCTAGGGGTCGAGCAGTACTTC CASSDLGVEQYF
TRBJ1-2 TRBV4-1 NA NA 15 TGCGCCAGCAGCCAAGATCTTCGAAACCGCTATGGCTACACCTTC CASSQDLRNRYGYTF
TRBJ1-2 TRBV7-9 NA TRBD1 15 TGTGCCAGCAGCTTAGCCTCCGGGACAGGATATGGCTACACCTTC CASSLASGTGYGYTF
TRBJ2-1 TRBV10-1 NA NA 11 TGCGCCAGCAGTGTCGGGAGCGAGCAGTTCTTC CASSVGSEQFF
TRBJ2-6 TRBV11-2 NA TRBD2 19 TGTGCCAGCAGCTTAGCGGCGGGCGGGAGGACCTCTGGGGCCAACGTCCTGACTTTC CASSLAAGGRTSGANVLTF
TRBJ2-5 TRBV5-1 NA TRBD2 16 TGCGCCAGCAGCTCTGCTCATAGCGGGAGAGGGGAGACCCAGTACTTC CASSSAHSGRGETQYF
TRBJ2-1 TRBV5-4 NA TRBD2 16 TGTGCCAGCAGCCCGAGGACTAGCGGGATATACAATGAGCAGTTCTTC CASSPRTSGIYNEQFF
TRBJ2-2 TRBV7-6 NA TRBD1 17 TGTGCCAGCAGCCGAAAGACTGGGACAGGGAACACCGGGGAGCTGTTTTTT CASSRKTGTGNTGELFF
TRBJ2-1 TRBV4-1 NA NA 15 TGCGCCAGCAGCCAGACGGGTTCCTCCTACAATGAGCAGTTCTTC CASSQTGSSYNEQFF
TRBJ1-1 TRBV28 NA NA 15 TGTGCCAGCTTCCTTCAGCACGGGGGGTACACTGAAGCTTTCTTT CASFLQHGGYTEAFF
TRBJ2-7 TRBV5-5 NA NA 15 TGTGCCAGCAGCTTGAGTCTCCTCCCGACCTACGAGCAGTACTTC CASSLSLLPTYEQYF
TRBJ2-7 TRBV7-9 NA NA 14 TGTGCCAGCAGCCTAGTCGGCCAGCTCTACGAGCAGTACTTC CASSLVGQLYEQYF
TRBJ1-5 TRBV9 once NA 15 TGTGCCAGCAGCGTAGGGGGGAATCGGAATCAGCCCCAGCATTTT CASSVGGNRNQPQHF
TRBJ1-1 TRBV6-5 NA NA 14 TGTGCCAGCAGTCTGGGGATTCTGAACACTGAAGCTTTCTTT CASSLGILNTEAFF
TRBJ1-1 TRBV5-1 NA NA 15 TGCGCCAGCACCAAAGGAGACGTCCATAACACTGAAGCTTTCTTT CASTKGDVHNTEAFF
TRBJ2-7 TRBV29-1 NA NA 11 TGCAGCGGGGCTCGGGGATACGAGCAGTACTTC CSGARGYEQYF
TRBJ1-2 TRBV11-2 NA NA 12 TGTGCCAGCAGTCAAGAGGGAAATGGCTACACCTTC CASSQEGNGYTF
TRBJ2-7 TRBV28 NA TRBD2 14 TGTGCCAGCAGTTTATGGCTAGCGGACTACGAGCAGTACTTC CASSLWLADYEQYF
TRBJ2-5 TRBV7-3 NA NA 14 TGTGCCAGCAGCCCTTCTGGGAAGGAAGAGACCCAGTACTTC CASSPSGKEETQYF
TRBJ1-2 TRBV27 NA TRBD1 15 TGTGCCAGCAGTTCTCGCGGGACAGGGATCTCTGGCTACACCTTC CASSSRGTGISGYTF
TRBJ2-5 TRBV5-1 NA NA 14 TGCGCCAGCAGCTTGGGCAGGGACTGGGGGACCCAGTACTTC CASSLGRDWGTQYF
TRBJ2-7 TRBV7-2 NA NA 17 TGTGCCAGCAGCTTCATCCCTCCAGGAAGGGGAACCTACGAGCAGTACTTC CASSFIPPGRGTYEQYF
TRBJ2-3 TRBV11-2 NA TRBD2 16 TGTGCCAGCAGCTTAGTCCCCCGGGGAGGGACAGATACGCAGTATTTT CASSLVPRGGTDTQYF
TRBJ1-5 TRBV20-1 NA NA 11 TGCAGTGCTAGAGCGGGTCAGCCCCAGCATTTT CSARAGQPQHF
TRBJ1-1 TRBV9 NA NA 13 TGTGCCAGCAGCGTAGAGCCCGCGGATGAAGCTTTCTTT CASSVEPADEAFF
TRBJ2-3 TRBV6-5 NA NA 15 TGTGCCAGCAGTCGCGGGAAGACTGGCACAGATACGCAGTATTTT CASSRGKTGTDTQYF
TRBJ2-7 TRBV5-1 NA NA 15 TGCGCCAGCAGCTTCCCAGGGGCACCGGGTTACGAGCAGTACTTC CASSFPGAPGYEQYF
TRBJ2-1 TRBV5-6 NA TRBD2 15 TGTGCCAGCAGCTTGTGGGGCCGGTCAGGACTAGTAGGGGTCTTC CASSLWGRSGLVGVF
TRBJ1-2 TRBV28 once NA 16 TGTGCCAGCAGTTTCCCTAAACCCTCAGAAGGGGGGGGCTACACCTTC CASSFPKPSEGGGYTF
TRBJ1-2 TRBV29-1 NA NA 12 TGCAGCGTTGTTGGGGAGGACTATGGCTACACCTTC CSVVGEDYGYTF
TRBJ2-7 TRBV7-8 NA NA 14 TGTGCCAGCAGCCCAGTGGGCTCGAACTACGAGCAGTACTTC CASSPVGSNYEQYF
TRBJ2-5 TRBV9 NA NA 14 TGTGCCAGCAGCGTAGGAGCAGGGACGGAGACCCAGTACTTC CASSVGAGTETQYF
TRBJ2-2 TRBV9 NA TRBD2 16 TGTGCCAGCAGCGTGAGCGGGAGGGCCGACACCGGGGAGCTGTTTTTT CASSVSGRADTGELFF
TRBJ1-1 TRBV29-1 NA NA 15 TGCAGCGTTGAAGATCTTCGGGGGCAGAACACTGAAGCTTTCTTT CSVEDLRGQNTEAFF
TRBJ1-5 TRBV2 once NA 15 TGTGCCAGCACCGCAGGGGCCAGATACAATCAGCCCCAGCATTTT CASTAGARYNQPQHF
TRBJ1-3 TRBV7-2 once NA 14 TGTGCCAGCAGAAGCAGGGGTTCTGGAAACACCATATATTTT CASRSRGSGNTIYF
TRBJ2-1 TRBV29-1 NA TRBD2 15 TGCAGCGCCACACCTAGCGGGAAATCCTACAATGAGCAGTTCTTC CSATPSGKSYNEQFF
TRBJ1-5 TRBV7-6 NA NA 19 TGTGCCAGCAGCCCACGGACAACCTCCAAACAGCGCGCACATCAGCCCCAGCATTTT CASSPRTTSKQRAHQPQHF
TRBJ2-2 TRBV5-4 NA TRBD2 20 TGTGCCAGCAGCCCCCGTAGGACTAGCGGGAGGTTCGCGAACACCGGGGAGCTGTTTTTT CASSPRRTSGRFANTGELFF
TRBJ2-3 TRBV19 NA TRBD2 16 TGTGCCAGTAGTATGCTAGCGGGAGGGAGCACAGATACGCAGTATTTT CASSMLAGGSTDTQYF
TRBJ2-1 TRBV5-1 NA TRBD2 17 TGCGCCAGCAGCGCCACGGGGAGCGGGAGGGTCGACGGGGAGCAGTTCTTC CASSATGSGRVDGEQFF
TRBJ2-1 TRBV7-2 NA TRBD2 16 TGTGCCAGCAGCTTGACACTAGCGGGGCCCTACAATGAGCAGTTCTTC CASSLTLAGPYNEQFF
TRBJ2-4 TRBV11-1 once TRBD2 18 TGTGCCAGCAGCTTGACGACTAGCGGGAGGTCACCGCGGGACATTCAGTACTTC CASSLTTSGRSPRDIQYF
TRBJ2-1 TRBV7-9 NA TRBD2 15 TGTGCCAGCAGCTTTAAGGGGAGGGTATACAATGAGCAGTTCTTC CASSFKGRVYNEQFF
TRBJ1-1 TRBV19 once NA 11 TGTGCCAGTTCCCTTCCGGGGCGGGCTTTCTTT CASSLPGRAFF
TRBJ1-1 TRBV6-5 NA NA 14 TGTGCCAGCAGGCCGCAGGGAGGAAGGCCTGAAGCTTTCTTT CASRPQGGRPEAFF